The rows below give T cell receptor beta chains drawn from one sample of a study of blood T cell repertoires in COVID-19. Sequencing was performed with immunoSEQ multiplex PCR; in TCRdb, only in-frame clones are kept and a portion is missing. Of approximately 80,000 clones in the sample, under 85% are singletons; the top ten hold about 2%. The source material was peripheral blood. These receptors were obtained from a woman aged 70 to 79 with acute or convalescent COVID-19. Each CDR3 is given with its conserved first and last residue. Fields, in order: clone size, V gene, D gene, J gene, CDR3 protein, CDR3 DNA. A D gene is named only where the DNA matches it firmly. Expanded clones get a size class; other rows say once, few or many, or leave the size out.

abundance: .; v_gene: TRBV19; d_gene: .; j_gene: TRBJ1-3; CDR3aa: CASSILALSGNTIYF; CDR3nt: TGTGCCAGTAGTATTCTGGCCCTCTCTGGAAACACCATATATTTT
abundance: .; v_gene: TRBV4-1; d_gene: TRBD2; j_gene: TRBJ2-1; CDR3aa: CASSHLGLAGGTSSYNEQFF; CDR3nt: TGCGCCAGCAGCCATCTGGGACTAGCGGGGGGCACCAGCTCCTACAATGAGCAGTTCTTC
abundance: .; v_gene: TRBV4-1; d_gene: TRBD2; j_gene: TRBJ2-3; CDR3aa: CASSRGAGGDTDTQYF; CDR3nt: TGCGCCAGCAGCCGGGGAGCGGGGGGGGACACAGATACGCAGTATTTT
abundance: once; v_gene: TRBV6-5; d_gene: TRBD1; j_gene: TRBJ1-2; CDR3aa: CASISTGGSRTF; CDR3nt: TGTGCCAGCATATCGACAGGGGGATCGCGCACCTTC
abundance: .; v_gene: TRBV4-1; d_gene: .; j_gene: TRBJ1-1; CDR3aa: CASSKIAGGDEAFF; CDR3nt: TGCGCCAGCAGCAAAATCGCGGGAGGGGATGAAGCTTTCTTT
abundance: .; v_gene: TRBV3-1/TRBV3-2; d_gene: .; j_gene: TRBJ2-7; CDR3aa: CASSPLGPYEQYF; CDR3nt: TGTGCCAGCAGCCCCCTGGGGCCCTACGAGCAGTACTTC
abundance: .; v_gene: TRBV28; d_gene: .; j_gene: TRBJ2-3; CDR3aa: CASSRGGTGDTQYF; CDR3nt: TGTGCCAGCAGTAGGGGGGGGACCGGTGATACGCAGTATTTT
abundance: .; v_gene: TRBV27; d_gene: .; j_gene: TRBJ2-5; CDR3aa: CASSFKSGQAQYF; CDR3nt: TGTGCCAGCAGTTTTAAAAGCGGCCAGGCCCAGTACTTC
abundance: .; v_gene: TRBV29-1; d_gene: .; j_gene: TRBJ2-1; CDR3aa: CSVTGFFDNEQFF; CDR3nt: TGCAGCGTAACAGGGTTTTTCGACAATGAGCAGTTCTTC
abundance: .; v_gene: TRBV7-8; d_gene: TRBD1; j_gene: TRBJ1-1; CDR3aa: CASSSSTGVNTEAFF; CDR3nt: TGTGCCAGCAGCTCTTCGACAGGGGTGAACACTGAAGCTTTCTTT
abundance: .; v_gene: TRBV10-1; d_gene: .; j_gene: TRBJ1-1; CDR3aa: CASSDEGRTEAFF; CDR3nt: TGCGCCAGCAGTGACGAGGGTAGGACTGAAGCTTTCTTT
abundance: .; v_gene: TRBV7-8; d_gene: .; j_gene: TRBJ2-5; CDR3aa: CASSRRTEQETQYF; CDR3nt: TGTGCCAGCAGCCGCCGGACAGAACAAGAGACCCAGTACTTC
abundance: .; v_gene: TRBV5-1; d_gene: .; j_gene: TRBJ2-2; CDR3aa: CASSFIRGTGELFF; CDR3nt: TGCGCCAGCAGCTTTATCAGGGGCACCGGGGAGCTGTTTTTT
abundance: .; v_gene: TRBV28; d_gene: .; j_gene: TRBJ1-2; CDR3aa: CASRTKITDAYTF; CDR3nt: TGTGCCAGCAGAACGAAAATTACAGACGCCTACACCTTC
abundance: .; v_gene: TRBV2; d_gene: .; j_gene: TRBJ1-1; CDR3aa: CASTKGEWGPEAFF; CDR3nt: TGTGCCAGCACCAAAGGGGAGTGGGGGCCTGAAGCTTTCTTT
abundance: .; v_gene: TRBV3-1/TRBV3-2; d_gene: .; j_gene: TRBJ1-2; CDR3aa: CASSRRGSEGNGYTF; CDR3nt: TGTGCCAGCAGCCGGCGAGGATCCGAGGGCAATGGCTACACCTTC